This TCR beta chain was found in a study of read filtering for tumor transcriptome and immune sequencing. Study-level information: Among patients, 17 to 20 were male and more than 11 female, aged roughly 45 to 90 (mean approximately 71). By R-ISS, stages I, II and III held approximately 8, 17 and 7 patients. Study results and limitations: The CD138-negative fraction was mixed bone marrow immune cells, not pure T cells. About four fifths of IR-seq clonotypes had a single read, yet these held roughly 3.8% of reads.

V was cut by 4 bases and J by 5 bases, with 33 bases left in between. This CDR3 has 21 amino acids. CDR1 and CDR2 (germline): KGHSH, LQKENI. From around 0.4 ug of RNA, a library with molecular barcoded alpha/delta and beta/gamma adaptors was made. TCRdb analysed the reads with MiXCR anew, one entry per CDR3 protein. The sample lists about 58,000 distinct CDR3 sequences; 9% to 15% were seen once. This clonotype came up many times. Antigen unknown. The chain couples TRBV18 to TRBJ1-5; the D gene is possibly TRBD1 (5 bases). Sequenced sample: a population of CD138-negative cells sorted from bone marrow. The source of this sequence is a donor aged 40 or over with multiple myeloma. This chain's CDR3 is CASSLSSIVRGRAFADQPQHF. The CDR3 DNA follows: TGTGCCAGCTCACTAAGTTCAATTGTAAGAGGCAGGGCATTCGCGGATCAGCCCCAGCATTTT.